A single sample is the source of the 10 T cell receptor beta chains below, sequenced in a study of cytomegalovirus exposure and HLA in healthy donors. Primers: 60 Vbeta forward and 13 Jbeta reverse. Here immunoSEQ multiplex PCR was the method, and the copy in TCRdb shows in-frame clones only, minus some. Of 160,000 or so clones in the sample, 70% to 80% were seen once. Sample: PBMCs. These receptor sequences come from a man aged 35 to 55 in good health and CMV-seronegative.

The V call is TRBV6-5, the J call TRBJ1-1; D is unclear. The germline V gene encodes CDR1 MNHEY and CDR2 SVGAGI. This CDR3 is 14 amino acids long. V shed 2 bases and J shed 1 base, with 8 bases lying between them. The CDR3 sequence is CASSYGSGNTEAFF. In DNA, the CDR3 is TGTGCCAGCAGTTACGGGTCAGGGAACACTGAAGCTTTCTTT.

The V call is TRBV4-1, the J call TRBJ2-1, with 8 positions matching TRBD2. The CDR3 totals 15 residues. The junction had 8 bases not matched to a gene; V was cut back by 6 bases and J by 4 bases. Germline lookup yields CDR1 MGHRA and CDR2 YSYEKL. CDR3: CASSTTSGGYNEQFF. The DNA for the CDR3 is TGCGCCAGCAGTACGACATCGGGGGGGTACAATGAGCAGTTCTTC.

The CDR3 nucleotides are TGTGCCTGCAGGGGGGCATCGAACACCGGGGAGCTGTTTTTT. Translated, it gives CACRGASNTGELFF. The chain is built from TRBV30 and TRBJ2-2, with a possible D match to TRBD1 (7 bases). The CDR3 extends over 14 amino acids. The V gene's germline CDR1 is GTSNPN and CDR2 SVGIG (reference sequence). V was clipped by 6 bases and J by 0 bases, with 11 bases between them.

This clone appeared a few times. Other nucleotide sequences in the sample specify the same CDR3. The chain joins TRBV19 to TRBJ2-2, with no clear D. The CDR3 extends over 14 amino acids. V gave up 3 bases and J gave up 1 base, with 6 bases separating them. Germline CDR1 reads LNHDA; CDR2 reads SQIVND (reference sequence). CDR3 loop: CASSISRNTGELFF. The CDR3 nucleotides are TGTGCCAGTAGTATTTCTCGGAACACCGGGGAGCTGTTTTTT.

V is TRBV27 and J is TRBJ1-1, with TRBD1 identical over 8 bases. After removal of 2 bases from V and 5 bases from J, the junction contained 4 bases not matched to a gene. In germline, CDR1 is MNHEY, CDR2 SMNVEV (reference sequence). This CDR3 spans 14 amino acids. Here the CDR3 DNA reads TGTGCCAGCAGTTTAAACAGGGGGTATACTGAAGCTTTCTTT. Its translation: CASSLNRGYTEAFF.

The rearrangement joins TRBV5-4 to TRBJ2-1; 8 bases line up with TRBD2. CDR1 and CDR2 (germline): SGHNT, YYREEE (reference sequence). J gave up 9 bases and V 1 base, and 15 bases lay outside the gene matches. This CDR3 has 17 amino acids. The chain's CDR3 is CASSLSFSAGGRSEQFF. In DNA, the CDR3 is TGTGCCAGCAGCTTGAGTTTCAGTGCGGGAGGTCGGTCTGAGCAGTTCTTC.

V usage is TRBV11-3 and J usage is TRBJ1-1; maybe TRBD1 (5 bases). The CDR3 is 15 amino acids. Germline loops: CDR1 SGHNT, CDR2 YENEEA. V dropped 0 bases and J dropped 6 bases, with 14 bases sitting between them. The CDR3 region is CASSLDTQAPSEAFF. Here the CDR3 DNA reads TGTGCCAGCAGCTTAGATACACAGGCTCCTTCTGAAGCTTTCTTT.

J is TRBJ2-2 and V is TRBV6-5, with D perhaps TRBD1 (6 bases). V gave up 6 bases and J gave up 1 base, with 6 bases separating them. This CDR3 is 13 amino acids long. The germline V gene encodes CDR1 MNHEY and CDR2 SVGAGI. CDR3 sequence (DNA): TGTGCCAGCAGGGACAGGAACACCGGGGAGCTGTTTTTT. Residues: CASRDRNTGELFF.

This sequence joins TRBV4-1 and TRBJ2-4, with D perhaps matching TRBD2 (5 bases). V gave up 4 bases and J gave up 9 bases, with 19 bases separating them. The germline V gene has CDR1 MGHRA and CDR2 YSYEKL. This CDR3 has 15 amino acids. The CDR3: CASSREGRSTGIQYF. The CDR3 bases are TGCGCCAGCAGCCGAGAGGGCCGCTCAACTGGCATTCAGTACTTC.

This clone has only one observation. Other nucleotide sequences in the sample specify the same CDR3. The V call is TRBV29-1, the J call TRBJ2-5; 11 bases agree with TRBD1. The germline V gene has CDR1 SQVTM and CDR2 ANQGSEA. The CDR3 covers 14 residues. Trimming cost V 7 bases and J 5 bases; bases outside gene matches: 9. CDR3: CSADRGRFGETQYF. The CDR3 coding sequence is TGCAGCGCGGACAGGGGGCGGTTCGGGGAGACCCAGTACTTC. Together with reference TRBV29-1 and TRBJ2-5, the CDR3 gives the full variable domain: SAVISQKPSRDICQRGTSLTIQCQVDSQVTMMFWYRQQPGQSLTLIATANQGSEATYESGFVIDKFPISRPNLTFSTLTVSNMSPEDSSIYLCSADRGRFGETQYFGPGTRLLVL.